The present TCR beta chain was sequenced within a study of T-cell reconstitution after alpha-beta-depleted transplantation in children. During its preparation, the TCRbeta library received unique molecular identifiers. TCRdb independently ran MiXCR on the PCR reads; one entry per CDR3 protein. The sample contains approximately 400,000 distinct CDR3 sequences, around 9.9% of which appear only once. Germline CDR1 reads MGHRA; CDR2 reads YSYEKL. The V end lost 5 bases, the J end lost 7 bases, and 18 bases lay between the germline ends. The CDR3 runs to 15 residues. This receptor was taken from a human donor who donated a stem cell graft to a child with acute myeloid leukemia. The chain links TRBV4-1 to TRBJ1-5; D is ambiguous. The sequencing used PBMCs from the stem cell graft donor, collected from the stem cell graft. The CDR3 loop reads CASSSADGAAQPQHF. CDR3 in DNA: TGCGCCAGCAGCTCTGCGGACGGAGCTGCCCAGCCCCAGCATTTT.